This TCR beta chain was sequenced during a study of shared clonotypes between healthy human individuals. General study points: Clonotype sharing among donors likely depends on sequencing depth.

As concerns this clone: Its antigen is unidentified.

The table came from immunoSEQ multiplex PCR; TCRdb's copy has only in-frame clones and leaves some out. The data show more than 400,000 clones, around four fifths seen once. Sequencing was performed on PBMCs. This sequence originates from a woman aged 40 to 50 in good health. Some clones in this sample may be carry-over from other donors' samples.

CDR3 bases: TGTGCCTGGAGCCAGAACACAGATACGCAGTATTTT. Amino acids: CAWSQNTDTQYF. The rearrangement uses TRBV30 and TRBJ2-3, with D hard to call. V lost 3 bases, J lost 2 bases, and 6 bases lay in between. The CDR3 totals 12 residues. Per germline, CDR1 GTSNPN and CDR2 SVGIG (reference sequence). The variable domain in full, with the rest retrieved from reference TRBV30 and TRBJ2-3, is SQTIHQWPATLVQPVGSPLSLECTVEGTSNPNLYWYRQAAGRGLQLLFYSVGIGQISSEVPQNLSASRPQDRQFILSSKKLLLSDSGFYLCAWSQNTDTQYFGPGTRLTVL.